The count of the clone carrying this TCR beta chain is one. This record belongs to a study of blood T cell repertoires in COVID-19. The assay was immunoSEQ multiplex PCR, and TCRdb's table has in-frame clones only and misses some. The data show 320,000 or so clones, over 75% seen once. The CDR3 runs 15 residues. The germline CDR1 and CDR2 sequences are SEHNR and FQNEAQ (reference sequence). The ends were cut back, 2 bases at V and 4 bases at J, with 11 bases in the middle. Recovered status applied to Cohort 3 donors who had two consecutive negative PCRs. It also applied to those with clearance or with symptom resolution.

Material: PBMCs or T cells enriched from blood (not recorded which). The origin of this receptor is a woman aged 25 to 39 who had recovered from COVID-19. The rearrangement links TRBV7-9 to TRBJ1-4; no clear D. The CDR3 spells CASSLYTDVNEKLFF. The CDR3 DNA reads TGTGCCAGCAGCTTATATACAGACGTTAATGAAAAACTGTTTTTT.